The 5 T cell receptor beta chains presented below share a single source sample, sequenced in a study of cytomegalovirus exposure and HLA in healthy donors (dated by TCRdb to 2017 to 2019). The library was built by means of the immunoSEQ multiplex PCR assay. For the multiplex PCR, a mixture combining 60 forward primers for TCR Vbeta segments and 13 reverse primers for TCR Jbeta segments was used. The immuneACCESS repertoire file appears here via TCRdb, limited to in-frame rearrangements. These files lack a portion of the clones; in checked studies, under half of the deficit traces to unresolved V genes, and the cause of the others is not known. Recorded for this sample are under 200,000 clones; approximately 78% of them occurred a single time. Together, the top ten hold about 0.89% of the sample. What was sequenced was PBMCs. The receptor set was obtained from a girl aged 2-10 years in good health and CMV-seropositive.

This clone is a singleton in its sample. V and J are TRBV28 and TRBJ2-7, with TRBD1 as a possible D gene (6 bases). This CDR3 is built from 13 residues. Trimming left V 3 bases short and J 5 bases short, with 11 bases between. The germline V gene encodes CDR1 MDHEN and CDR2 SYDVKM. CDR3 DNA: TGTGCCAGCAGTTTCAGGGGATTCCACGAGCAGTACTTC. It specifies CASSFRGFHEQYF.

The sample holds a few counts of this clone. The DNA of the CDR3 is TGTGCCAGCAGGCTAATCCACGAGCAGTACTTC. Encoded protein: CASRLIHEQYF. This chain connects TRBV27 to TRBJ2-7; D gene uncertain. CDR1 is MNHEY, CDR2 SMNVEV, per germline (reference sequence). There are 11 residues in the CDR3. Trimming pared 6 bases from V and 5 bases from J, leaving 8 bases between.

The chain carries TRBV6-4 and TRBJ2-3, with D possibly TRBD2 on 7 matching bases. The ends were cut back, 10 bases at V and 2 bases at J, with 16 bases in the middle. Per the germline V gene, CDR1 is MRHNA and CDR2 is SNTAGT. This CDR3 contains 14 residues. The CDR3 coding sequence is TGTGCCACCTCGCGGGGGCTAATCACAGATACGCAGTATTTT. Translated: CATSRGLITDTQYF.

The chain combines TRBV7-8 with TRBJ1-2, with D possibly TRBD1 on 6 matching bases. The germline V gene has CDR1 SGHVS and CDR2 FQNEAQ. With 5 bases removed from V and 8 bases from J, the gap between germline ends came to 15 bases. CDR3 size: 13 residues. The CDR3 loop reads CASSRRNREGYTF. DNA of the CDR3: TGTGCCAGCAGCAGACGGAACAGGGAAGGCTACACCTTC. Full variable domain (missing parts from reference TRBV7-8 and TRBJ1-2): GAGVSQSPRYKVAKRGQDVALRCDPISGHVSLFWYQQALGQGPEFLTYFQNEAQLDKSGLPSDRFFAERPEGSVSTLKIQRTQQEDSAVYLCASSRRNREGYTFGSGTRLTVV.

The chain recombines TRBV19 with TRBJ1-5, with a weak D call TRBD1 (5 bases). This CDR3 has 14 amino acids. Germline CDR1 reads LNHDA; CDR2 reads SQIVND (reference sequence). With 3 bases removed from V and 5 bases from J, the gap between germline ends came to 11 bases. CDR3 loop: CASSMIGEDQPQHF. The CDR3 DNA reads as TGTGCCAGTAGTATGATAGGGGAGGATCAGCCCCAGCATTTT.